The T cell receptor beta chain described here comes from a study of T-cell reconstitution after alpha-beta-depleted transplantation in children. This clonotype was detected a few times. Preparation of the TCRbeta library was carried out with unique molecular identifiers. TCRdb independently ran MiXCR on the PCR reads; one entry per CDR3 protein. Among 300,000 to 400,000 distinct CDR3 sequences, 13% were seen once, and the ten largest hold 3.5% to 4.5%. The CDR3 loop spans 13 amino acids. The ends were cut back, 6 bases at V and 6 bases at J, with 14 bases in the middle. In germline, CDR1 is SQVTM, CDR2 ANQGSEA.

The chain combines TRBV29-1 with TRBJ2-2, with D perhaps matching TRBD1 (6 bases). This TCR was recovered from a human donor who donated a stem cell graft to a child with Fanconi anemia. The sequences come from PBMCs, collected from the stem cell graft. CDR3 protein: CSVEPNRAGELFF. CDR3 DNA: TGCAGCGTCGAACCGAACAGGGCCGGGGAGCTGTTTTTT.